Listed below are T cell receptor beta chains from one sample, sequenced in a study of cytomegalovirus exposure and HLA in healthy donors. Method: immunoSEQ multiplex PCR; TCRdb's copy keeps in-frame clones and lacks some. Of some 150,000 clones listed, around 90% were seen once; the top ten hold 0.85% to 1%. Specimen: PBMCs. All receptors come from a woman aged 25 to 45 in good health and CMV-seronegative. The CDR3 runs from the conserved cysteine through the conserved F or W. D genes are given only for firm matches. A clone size is listed for some rows: how often the clone was seen (once, few, many), or a class if it is expanded.

j_call d_call v_call clone_size cdr3_aa cdr3_nt
TRBJ2-7 - TRBV6-5 - CASSASGGLYEQYF TGTGCCAGCAGTGCCTCGGGGGGCTTGTACGAGCAGTACTTC
TRBJ2-1 - TRBV11-3 - CASSLEQGVNEQFF TGTGCCAGCAGCTTAGAGCAGGGTGTGAATGAGCAGTTCTTC
TRBJ1-5 - TRBV7-9 - CASSPTTGNQPQHF TGTGCCAGCAGCCCAACTACAGGAAATCAGCCCCAGCATTTT
TRBJ2-1 - TRBV19 - CASRGDLNEQFF TGTGCCAGTAGAGGAGACCTCAATGAGCAGTTCTTC
TRBJ1-5 - TRBV11-2 - CASSLVGANQPQHF TGTGCCAGCAGCTTAGTGGGGGCCAATCAGCCCCAGCATTTT
TRBJ2-5 TRBD2 TRBV10-3 - CAIRGLPQETQYF TGTGCCATCAGGGGACTACCCCAAGAGACCCAGTACTTC
TRBJ2-5 TRBD1 TRBV19 - CASSIGPGTGEETQYF TGTGCCAGTAGTATTGGCCCCGGGACAGGAGAAGAGACCCAGTACTTC
TRBJ2-5 - TRBV2 - CASSGQVQETQYF TGTGCCAGCAGTGGACAGGTCCAAGAGACCCAGTACTTC
TRBJ1-3 TRBD1 TRBV9 - CASSVGQGASSSGNTIYF TGTGCCAGCAGCGTAGGGCAGGGGGCATCAAGCTCTGGAAACACCATATATTTT
TRBJ2-3 TRBD2 TRBV5-1 - CASSLAGLAGEVDTQYF TGCGCCAGCAGCTTGGCCGGACTAGCGGGAGAAGTAGATACGCAGTATTTT
TRBJ2-3 TRBD2 TRBV5-6 - CASSHGGGRADTQYF TGTGCCAGCAGCCACGGGGGAGGGAGGGCAGATACGCAGTATTTT
TRBJ2-5 - TRBV20-1 - CSARVSETQYF TGCAGTGCTAGAGTTAGTGAGACCCAGTACTTC
TRBJ1-2 TRBD1 TRBV28 - CATSRRGGDYGYTF TGTGCCACCAGCCGGAGAGGGGGCGACTATGGCTACACCTTC
TRBJ1-2 - TRBV2 - CASSADRGSFNYGYTF TGTGCCAGCAGCGCTGATAGAGGTTCCTTTAACTATGGCTACACCTTC
TRBJ2-7 - TRBV29-1 - CSAIWGWEVFNSYDQYF TGCAGCGCCATTTGGGGTTGGGAGGTCTTCAACTCCTACGACCAGTACTTC
TRBJ1-5 - TRBV14 once CASSRPFPVVRNQPQHF TGTGCCAGCAGCCGCCCTTTTCCAGTGGTTCGCAATCAGCCCCAGCATTTT
TRBJ2-3 TRBD2 TRBV30 - CAWSATSLRTDTQYF TGTGCCTGGAGTGCGACTAGCCTTAGGACAGATACGCAGTATTTT
TRBJ1-5 - TRBV6-1 - CASSEGFRQPQHF TGTGCCAGCAGTGAAGGTTTCAGGCAGCCCCAGCATTTT
TRBJ1-3 - TRBV2 few CASSDFGAGNTIYF TGTGCCAGCAGTGATTTCGGGGCTGGAAACACCATATATTTT
TRBJ2-3 - TRBV5-8 - CARTKTGRTDTQYF TGTGCCAGAACAAAAACCGGGAGAACAGATACGCAGTATTTT
TRBJ2-7 - TRBV29-1 once CSVEVSRGYEQYF TGCAGCGTTGAAGTGAGCCGAGGCTACGAGCAGTACTTC
TRBJ2-3 TRBD1 TRBV13 - CASSRAGTGLTDMQYF TGTGCCAGCAGCCGAGCCGGGACAGGGCTAACAGATATGCAGTATTTT
TRBJ1-1 TRBD1 TRBV10-1 few CASSESGTGNTEAFF TGCGCCAGCAGTGAGTCCGGGACAGGGAACACTGAAGCTTTCTTT
TRBJ1-2 TRBD1 TRBV28 - CASSPTGAQNYGYTF TGTGCCAGCAGCCCCACAGGGGCGCAAAACTATGGCTACACCTTC
TRBJ1-3 - TRBV28 once CASSRQTSGNTIYF TGTGCCAGCAGTCGACAGACCTCTGGAAACACCATATATTTT
TRBJ2-7 TRBD1 TRBV7-2 - CASSLTGQGYEQYF TGTGCCAGCAGCTTAACGGGACAGGGCTACGAGCAGTACTTC
TRBJ2-2 TRBD1 TRBV9 - CASSTGQGIINTGELFF TGTGCCAGCAGCACTGGACAGGGGATAATAAACACCGGGGAGCTGTTTTTT
TRBJ1-4 - TRBV28 - CASGSVQVEKLFF TGTGCCAGCGGTTCAGTCCAGGTTGAAAAACTGTTTTTT
TRBJ2-6 - TRBV30 - CAWVRLPSSGANVLTF TGTGCCTGGGTCAGACTTCCAAGCTCTGGGGCCAACGTCCTGACTTTC
TRBJ2-5 - TRBV7-2 - CASSLGSRSEETQYF TGTGCCAGCAGCTTAGGATCGAGGTCGGAAGAGACCCAGTACTTC
TRBJ2-3 TRBD2 TRBV19 - CASSITGLAGGFTDTQYF TGTGCCAGTAGTATCACGGGACTAGCGGGAGGGTTCACAGATACGCAGTATTTT
TRBJ2-7 - TRBV29-1 - CSARAAPYEQYF TGCAGCGCCAGGGCGGCCCCCTACGAGCAGTACTTC
TRBJ1-1 TRBD1 TRBV19 - CASERDRATEAFF TGTGCCAGCGAAAGGGACAGGGCGACTGAAGCTTTCTTT
TRBJ1-1 - TRBV9 - CASSVGANTEAFF TGTGCCAGCAGCGTAGGAGCGAACACTGAAGCTTTCTTT
TRBJ2-1 TRBD2 TRBV6-5 - CASTRPGLAGWEQFF TGTGCCAGCACCAGACCGGGACTAGCGGGGTGGGAGCAGTTCTTC
TRBJ1-1 - TRBV9 - CASSADRLNTEAFF TGTGCCAGCAGTGCAGACAGGCTGAACACTGAAGCTTTCTTT
TRBJ2-7 TRBD2 TRBV7-3 - CASSLTPAGVGEQYF TGTGCCAGCAGCTTAACCCCAGCGGGAGTGGGAGAGCAGTACTTC
TRBJ2-7 TRBD2 TRBV5-4 - CASSSPSGSRAYEQYF TGTGCCAGCAGCTCACCTAGCGGGAGTAGGGCCTACGAGCAGTACTTC
TRBJ2-7 - TRBV7-6 - CASSSRQSYEQYF TGTGCCAGCAGCTCACGACAGTCCTACGAGCAGTACTTC
TRBJ2-7 TRBD2 TRBV2 - CASSETSGGSYEQYF TGTGCCAGCAGTGAGACCAGCGGGGGGTCCTACGAGCAGTACTTC
TRBJ1-1 - TRBV5-1 once CASRMTDMNTEAFF TGCGCCAGCAGGATGACGGACATGAACACTGAAGCTTTCTTT